This T cell receptor beta chain was captured in a study of cytomegalovirus exposure and HLA in healthy donors. Study-level results: A further, later analysis showed that HLA-associated TCR beta chains (compared with equally common others) were more clonally expanded. Within an earlier analysis, most TCR beta V segments proved productive either about 90% or about 30% of the time.

A multiplex PCR was run with 60 Vbeta primers and 13 Jbeta primers. Sequenced by immunoSEQ multiplex PCR; TCRdb stores in-frame clones only, minus some. The profile shows some 150,000 clones, more than 70% of them singletons. V was trimmed by 6 bases and J by 6 bases, leaving 12 bases between them. The CDR3 is made up of 13 amino acids. Germline V lookup: CDR1 SGHTA, CDR2 FQGTGA. Regarding this clone: Its antigen is as yet unknown.

V usage is TRBV7-3 and J usage is TRBJ2-1; maybe TRBD1 (5 bases). The source material was PBMCs. This clonotype was sampled from a male donor in good health and CMV-seronegative. The CDR3 loop reads CASSEGVVNEQFF. In DNA form, the CDR3 reads TGTGCCAGCAGTGAAGGGGTAGTCAATGAGCAGTTCTTC.